This passage covers 27 T cell receptor beta chains from one sample sequenced in a study of CD8+ T cells in alopecia areata. cDNA serving as the sequencing template came from extracted, reverse transcribed RNA. Generated by immunoSEQ multiplex PCR, the TCRdb table keeps only in-frame clones and is missing some. Here the sample spans fewer than 200,000 clones, less than 75% being singletons. Here the sequenced sample was CD8+ T cells sorted from blood, taken at week 0. All receptors come from a human donor with alopecia areata.

This clone was counted a single time. The chain carries TRBV19 and TRBJ2-2; D not certain. V lost 3 bases and J lost 6, with 14 bases in between. This CDR3 spans 15 amino acids. Per germline, CDR1 LNHDA and CDR2 SQIVND (reference sequence). DNA of the CDR3: TGTGCCAGTAGTATCTGGATGGGTGGGGCCGGGGAGCTGTTTTTT. Translation: CASSIWMGGAGELFF. Using reference TRBV19 and TRBJ2-2 for the parts outside the CDR3, the full variable domain is DGGITQSPKYLFRKEGQNVTLSCEQNLNHDAMYWYRQDPGQGLRLIYYSQIVNDFQKGDIAEGYSVSREKKESFPLTVTSAQKNPTAFYLCASSIWMGGAGELFFGEGSRLTVL.

The chain employs TRBV29-1 and TRBJ2-2; no clear D. The CDR3 is 15 residues long. CDR1 SQVTM and CDR2 ANQGSEA come from the germline V gene. V lost 4 bases and J lost 0, with 12 bases in between. For the CDR3, the DNA is TGCAGCGTTGTAGTTCGCAGCCCGAACACCGGGGAGCTGTTTTTT. Translated, it gives CSVVVRSPNTGELFF.

This sequence joins TRBV7-9 and TRBJ2-1; the D gene is possibly TRBD1 (6 bases). Germline values: CDR1 SEHNR, CDR2 FQNEAQ (reference sequence). CDR3 length equals 15 residues. The germline V and J ends were trimmed by 0 bases and 7 bases, with 13 bases remaining between them. In nucleotides, the CDR3 is TGTGCCAGCAGCTTAGCCAGGGGTTCGGGGAATGAGCAGTTCTTC. Translated, it gives CASSLARGSGNEQFF.

The CDR3 loop is CASSLTLSDKEKLFF. The CDR3 DNA reads as TGTGCCAGCAGCTTAACGTTGAGTGATAAGGAAAAACTGTTTTTT. The chain carries TRBV11-2 and TRBJ1-4; D not certain. Trimming took off 2 bases at V and 8 bases at J, with 15 bases between the two ends. Looked up from germline, CDR1 is SGHAT and CDR2 is FQNNGV. The CDR3 contains 15 residues.

The chain joins TRBV10-3 to TRBJ1-2; the D gene is possibly TRBD1 (5 bases). V was trimmed by 2 bases and J by 0 bases, leaving 10 bases between them. From germline, CDR1 is ENHRY and CDR2 SYGVKD. The CDR3 contains 15 residues. In DNA form, the CDR3 reads TGTGCCATCAGTGAGGGTGGACATCCTAACTATGGCTACACCTTC. Residues: CAISEGGHPNYGYTF.

V usage is TRBV6-6 and J usage is TRBJ2-1; TRBD2 is a possible D gene (6 bases). The ends were cut back, 5 bases at V and 9 bases at J, with 8 bases in the middle. Germline V CDR1 and CDR2: MNHNY, SVGAGI (reference sequence). The CDR3 is 11 amino acids. CDR3 sequence reads: CASSPGVEQFF. CDR3 sequence (DNA): TGTGCCAGCAGTCCGGGGGTTGAGCAGTTCTTC.

The rearrangement uses TRBV27 and TRBJ1-2; 7 bases map to TRBD1. This CDR3 region has 14 residues. After removal of 4 bases from V and 5 bases from J, the junction contained 7 bases not matched to a gene. The V gene's germline CDR1 is MNHEY and CDR2 SMNVEV (reference sequence). The CDR3 DNA sequence: TGTGCCAGCAGTTCATCAGGGGGTTGGTATGGCTACACCTTC. It codes for CASSSSGGWYGYTF.

This clone has more than one count but fewer than ten. The chain uses TRBV29-1 and TRBJ1-1; D uncertain. The germline V gene has CDR1 SQVTM and CDR2 ANQGSEA. V was cut by 4 bases and J by 10 bases, with 16 bases left in between. This CDR3 is built from 12 residues. The CDR3 DNA reads as TGCAGCGTTGTAGGTAACCCCCGGGGAGCTTTCTTT. Amino acid sequence: CSVVGNPRGAFF.

The DNA for the CDR3 is TGTGCCAGCAGCTTACCAGGGGTAGGGGAGCTGTTTTTT. This translates into CASSLPGVGELFF. This chain connects TRBV13 to TRBJ2-2; tentative D call: TRBD1 (6 bases). Trimming shortened V by 2 bases and J by 8 bases, and 9 bases separated the two germline ends. Germline values: CDR1 PRHDT, CDR2 FYEKMQ (reference sequence). There are 13 residues in the CDR3.

The rearrangement links TRBV9 to TRBJ2-7, with 12 bases lining up with TRBD2. The J segment lost 1 base and the V segment lost 4 bases, leaving 6 bases of the junction unmatched. This CDR3 has 16 residues. The germline CDR1 and CDR2 sequences are SGDLS and YYNGEE. Here the CDR3 reads CASSPLGTSGSYEQYF. The CDR3 coding sequence is TGTGCCAGCAGCCCCCTTGGGACTAGCGGGTCCTACGAGCAGTACTTC.

The chain links TRBV7-9 to TRBJ1-1; D ambiguous. Trimming cost V 6 bases and J 3 bases, with 11 bases left between them. The CDR3 has 13 residues. Germline CDR1 reads SEHNR; CDR2 reads FQNEAQ (reference sequence). The CDR3 here is CASSPGGYTEAFF. The CDR3 DNA reads TGTGCCAGCAGTCCGGGTGGGTACACTGAAGCTTTCTTT.

V is TRBV29-1 and J is TRBJ2-7, with no clear D. V lost 7 bases and J lost 0, with 19 bases in between. Per the germline V gene, CDR1 is SQVTM and CDR2 is ANQGSEA. The CDR3 runs to 15 residues. The CDR3 DNA is TGCAGCGGCCTCGGTGGTGCCTCGAGCTCCTACGAGCAGTACTTC. Amino acids: CSGLGGASSSYEQYF.

The genes are TRBV4-2 and TRBJ1-1; perhaps TRBD1 as D (5 bases). The length of the CDR3 is 12 residues. With 10 bases removed from V and 8 bases from J, the gap between germline ends came to 17 bases. From germline, CDR1 is LGHNA and CDR2 YNFKEQ. CDR3 bases: TGTGCCACCTCAAAGGGGCAGGGCGAAGCTTTCTTT. This sequence encodes CATSKGQGEAFF.

In this sample, this clone turned up a few times. The gene calls are TRBV30 and TRBJ2-2; 9 nucleotides agree with TRBD1. With V trimmed by 4 bases and J by 4 bases, 4 bases remained unmatched. CDR1 GTSNPN and CDR2 SVGIG come from the germline V gene (reference sequence). CDR3 length: 14 amino acids. The DNA for the CDR3 is TGTGCCTGGATCGGGACAGGGAGCACCGGGGAGCTGTTTTTT. It is translated as CAWIGTGSTGELFF.

This clone was picked up a small number of times. The chain carries TRBV29-1 and TRBJ2-6; D remains ambiguous. The germline gives CDR1 SQVTM, CDR2 ANQGSEA. Trimming cost V 4 bases and J 4 bases, with 8 bases left between them. The CDR3 sequence is 13 residues long. CDR3: CSVATAGANVLTF. DNA for the CDR3: TGCAGCGTTGCCACAGCCGGGGCCAACGTCCTGACTTTC.

DNA for the CDR3: TGTGCCAGTAGTAGAGACCGACGGAACGGAGATGAGCAGTTCTTC. It specifies CASSRDRRNGDEQFF. The chain couples TRBV19 to TRBJ2-1, with D unresolved. With 4 bases removed from V and 8 bases from J, the gap between germline ends came to 18 bases. CDR1 is LNHDA and CDR2 is SQIVND in the germline V gene (reference sequence). This CDR3 is 15 amino acids long.

J is TRBJ1-2 and V is TRBV13; D ambiguous. CDR3 length: 13 amino acids. V was pared by 6 bases and J by 7 bases, with 15 bases between. CDR1 and CDR2 (germline): PRHDT, FYEKMQ (reference sequence). Here the CDR3 reads CASRPDDDGGYTF. The CDR3 coding sequence is TGTGCCAGCAGGCCGGACGACGACGGTGGCTACACCTTC.

The chain couples TRBV6-5 to TRBJ2-5; TRBD2 is a possible D gene (6 bases). Germline CDR1 reads MNHEY; CDR2 reads SVGAGI. This CDR3 region has 15 residues. Trimming pared 6 bases from V and 0 bases from J, leaving 14 bases between. The CDR3 bases are TGTGCCAGCAGCCCGGGGTGGGGGGACCAAGAGACCCAGTACTTC. Protein: CASSPGWGDQETQYF.

J is TRBJ1-2 and V is TRBV29-1, with D possibly matching TRBD1 (5 bases). Deletions cut 6 bases from V and 0 bases from J, with 20 bases between. This CDR3 has 16 amino acids. CDR1 is SQVTM, CDR2 ANQGSEA, per germline. DNA of the CDR3: TGCAGCGTACCGGGACTCCGGCGGGGAACTAACTATGGCTACACCTTC. It yields the protein CSVPGLRRGTNYGYTF.

V usage is TRBV4-1 and J usage is TRBJ2-7, with a weak D call TRBD2 (5 bases). The CDR3 is made up of 14 amino acids. The V gene lost 1 base and the J gene lost 7 bases, with 14 bases spanning the gap. Germline V CDR1 and CDR2: MGHRA, YSYEKL. The CDR3 DNA follows: TGCGCCAGCAGCCAAGTGTCCCGTTCGGGGGAGCAGTACTTC. As protein: CASSQVSRSGEQYF.

This clone was counted only a few times. The chain couples TRBV29-1 to TRBJ2-3; D gene ambiguous. The V and J ends lost 5 bases and 2 bases respectively, with 5 bases between them. Germline CDR1 SQVTM, CDR2 ANQGSEA. The CDR3 runs to 11 residues. The CDR3 sequence is CSVPNTDTQYF. CDR3 coding DNA: TGCAGCGTTCCGAACACAGATACGCAGTATTTT.

This clone was detected once. The chain employs TRBV29-1 and TRBJ2-2; D gene uncertain. The germline gives CDR1 SQVTM, CDR2 ANQGSEA. V lost 4 bases to trimming and J lost 2 bases, with 11 bases between them. This CDR3 region has 14 residues. The CDR3 bases are TGCAGCGTTGTAATCCCGGACAACACCGGGGAGCTGTTTTTT. Translated, it gives CSVVIPDNTGELFF.

CDR3 loop: CASSLATQGAPNSPLHF. CDR3 nucleotide sequence: TGTGCCAGCAGCTTAGCCACACAGGGGGCTCCCAATTCACCCCTCCACTTT. The chain uses TRBV13 and TRBJ1-6; 9 positions agree with TRBD1. Per germline, CDR1 PRHDT and CDR2 FYEKMQ (reference sequence). CDR3 length: 17 residues. The J segment lost 7 bases and the V segment lost 1 base, leaving 8 bases of the junction unmatched.

The V and J genes are TRBV4-1 and TRBJ1-2, with TRBD1 matching over 7 bases. The CDR3 is 15 amino acids. V dropped 2 bases and J dropped 6; count of bases not matched to a gene: 9. Germline CDR1 MGHRA, CDR2 YSYEKL. The CDR3 DNA reads TGCGCCAGCAGCCAATACGATAGGGGGCACGATGGCTACACCTTC. Translated, it gives CASSQYDRGHDGYTF.

This clone has just a few counts. The chain couples TRBV27 to TRBJ1-6; a possible D gene is TRBD1 (6 bases). The germline V gene has CDR1 MNHEY and CDR2 SMNVEV (reference sequence). Trimming pared 6 bases from V and 7 bases from J, leaving 16 bases between. This CDR3 contains 15 residues. The CDR3 region is CASSPGQLGNSPLHF. In DNA, the CDR3 is TGTGCCAGCAGCCCTGGACAGCTTGGGAATTCACCCCTCCACTTT.

The rearrangement joins TRBV5-6 to TRBJ2-2; 9 bases match TRBD1. The CDR3 spans 19 residues. Unmatched junction bases numbered 16, after V lost 1 base and J lost 6 bases. Germline loops: CDR1 SGHDT, CDR2 YYEEEE. CDR3 sequence (DNA): TGTGCCAGCAGCTTGAGGACCGGGACAGGGCCCCGACGCGCCGGGGAGCTGTTTTTT. Translating it yields CASSLRTGTGPRRAGELFF.

CDR3 loop: CSVEVGDGLNTEAFF. The CDR3 region has the DNA TGCAGCGTTGAAGTTGGGGACGGGTTGAACACTGAAGCTTTCTTT. The V gene is TRBV29-1, the J gene TRBJ1-1, with D possibly TRBD1 on 5 matching bases. The CDR3 spans 15 residues. Germline CDR1 and CDR2: SQVTM and ANQGSEA. V lost 1 base, J lost 0 bases, and 12 bases lay in between.